One and the same sample provided the 20 T cell receptor beta chains below, sequenced in a study of cytomegalovirus exposure and HLA in healthy donors. PCR employed 60 Vbeta and 13 Jbeta primers. Measured with immunoSEQ multiplex PCR; TCRdb has only the in-frame clones, and not every one. The sample includes approximately 150,000 clones, almost 80% seen only once; the top ten take 1.3%. The specimen sequenced was PBMCs. The receptors were gathered from a man aged 25 to 40 in good health and CMV-seronegative.

CDR3 sequence (DNA): TGCGCCAGCAGACGGACTAGCGGGAGAGAGAGGACCCCCAAAAACATTCAGTACTTC. Protein sequence: CASRRTSGRERTPKNIQYF. This chain uses TRBV10-1 with TRBJ2-4; 13 positions agree with TRBD2. Losses at the gene ends were 6 bases for V and 2 bases for J; bases not matched to a gene: 13. The CDR3 covers 19 residues. CDR1 and CDR2 (germline): WNHNN, SYGVQD (reference sequence).

V and J are TRBV28 and TRBJ2-2; a possible D gene is TRBD2 (6 bases). Germline V lookup: CDR1 MDHEN, CDR2 SYDVKM. This CDR3 is 13 amino acids long. Trimming removed 5 bases at V and 7 bases at J, with 11 bases between. This CDR3 reads CASSPRDFGELFF. CDR3 DNA: TGTGCCAGCAGTCCCCGGGACTTCGGGGAGCTGTTTTTT.

The rearrangement links TRBV7-9 to TRBJ1-1; a possible D gene is TRBD1 (6 bases). Per germline, CDR1 SEHNR and CDR2 FQNEAQ (reference sequence). This CDR3 has 14 amino acids. Trimming left V 5 bases short and J 5 bases short, with 15 bases between. The CDR3 sequence: CASSPSGGRTEAFF. CDR3 nucleotides: TGTGCCAGCAGCCCTAGCGGGGGCCGGACTGAAGCTTTCTTT.

As for this clone: Other DNA sequences in the same sample also yield this CDR3. The V gene is TRBV30, the J gene TRBJ1-2; D is perhaps TRBD1 (5 bases). The CDR3 runs to 13 residues. Germline values: CDR1 GTSNPN, CDR2 SVGIG (reference sequence). Between the trimmed V and J ends, which lost 2 bases and 4 bases, there was a span of 11 bases. CDR3 loop: CAWSTLGGYGYTF. The DNA for the CDR3 is TGTGCCTGGAGTACCCTGGGGGGCTATGGCTACACCTTC.

This clone was detected only once. This sequence joins TRBV28 and TRBJ2-7; D is perhaps TRBD2 (6 bases). CDR3 length equals 13 residues. Germline CDR1 and CDR2: MDHEN and SYDVKM. Between the trimmed V and J ends, which lost 6 bases and 5 bases, there was a span of 14 bases. CDR3 sequence: CASRIRLADEQYF. CDR3 in DNA: TGTGCCAGCAGGATCCGTTTAGCGGACGAGCAGTACTTC.

This clone was recorded a few times. This chain links TRBV5-1 with TRBJ2-7; D gene unclear. The germline V gene has CDR1 SGHRS and CDR2 YFSETQ. Trimming shortened V by 2 bases and J by 1 base, and 10 bases separated the two germline ends. CDR3 length: 14 residues. CDR3 sequence (DNA): TGCGCCAGCAGCTTCCAAGCCACTTCCTACGAGCAGTACTTC. Its protein is CASSFQATSYEQYF.

The chain carries TRBV5-8 and TRBJ1-1; no definite D call. CDR3 length: 13 residues. V dropped 1 base and J dropped 1 base, with 5 bases sitting between them. CDR1 SGHTS and CDR2 YDEGEE come from the germline V gene. In DNA, the CDR3 is TGTGCCAGCAGCTTGAATAGGAACACTGAAGCTTTCTTT. This gives the protein CASSLNRNTEAFF.

J is TRBJ1-2 and V is TRBV7-9; the D gene is possibly TRBD1 (6 bases). The CDR3 extends over 15 amino acids. V dropped 4 bases and J dropped 5 bases, with 17 bases sitting between them. The germline V gene has CDR1 SEHNR and CDR2 FQNEAQ (reference sequence). CDR3 in DNA: TGTGCCAGCAGCTCAGGGGCAAACGGTCGATATGGCTACACCTTC. Translating it yields CASSSGANGRYGYTF.

The V and J genes are TRBV28 and TRBJ1-2, with D possibly matching TRBD1 (5 bases). Germline CDR1 MDHEN, CDR2 SYDVKM. The CDR3 runs 15 residues. Between the trimmed V and J ends, which lost 5 bases and 2 bases, there was a span of 15 bases. CDR3 DNA: TGTGCCAGCAGTCCCTGGCCGGGGGAGAACTATGGCTACACCTTC. It translates to CASSPWPGENYGYTF.

This clone was counted a single time. The chain carries TRBV9 and TRBJ2-1, with a weak D call TRBD2 (5 bases). Germline CDR1 SGDLS, CDR2 YYNGEE. The CDR3 contains 15 residues. Trimming took 0 bases from V and 2 from J, leaving 9 bases between them. In nucleotides, the CDR3 is TGTGCCAGCAGCGTAGGGGTTAGCGCCTACAATGAGCAGTTCTTC. Translation: CASSVGVSAYNEQFF.

This clone has just one count. The chain links TRBV2 to TRBJ1-1; D is perhaps TRBD1 (5 bases). Trimming took 3 bases from V and 3 from J, leaving 17 bases between them. The CDR3 loop spans 16 amino acids. CDR1 is SNHLY, CDR2 FYNNEI, per germline. The CDR3 DNA reads as TGTGCCAGCAGTGACCTCGCAGGGATATTGGACACTGAAGCTTTCTTT. Amino acid sequence: CASSDLAGILDTEAFF.

This clone occurred once. The J gene is TRBJ1-4, the V gene TRBV7-9, with D tentatively TRBD1 (6 bases). Deletions cut 3 bases from V and 3 bases from J, with 8 bases between. The CDR3 contains 14 residues. Germline values: CDR1 SEHNR, CDR2 FQNEAQ (reference sequence). The CDR3 region has the DNA TGTGCCAGCAGCTTGGGGGCAGCTAATGAAAAACTGTTTTTT. Protein product: CASSLGAANEKLFF.

Only one count was recorded for this clone. The genes are TRBV5-1 and TRBJ1-1; maybe TRBD1 (5 bases). This CDR3 contains 15 residues. Between the trimmed V and J ends, which lost 3 bases and 4 bases, there was a span of 16 bases. Germline-derived CDR1 and CDR2 are SGHRS and YFSETQ. The DNA of the CDR3 is TGCGCCAGCAGCTCCGCTGCCGGGGGTGGCACTGAAGCTTTCTTT. It specifies CASSSAAGGGTEAFF.

The rearrangement joins TRBV19 to TRBJ2-7; 7 bases are a match to TRBD2. Germline V gene data show CDR1 as LNHDA and CDR2 as SQIVND (reference sequence). This CDR3 is 13 amino acids long. Trimming removed 10 bases from V and 4 bases from J; junction bases left unmatched: 10. CDR3 DNA sequence: TGTGCCACCCACGGGGCTAGCGGTTACGAGCAGTACTTC. Residues: CATHGASGYEQYF. The entire variable domain, with the rest obtained from reference TRBV19 and TRBJ2-7, is as follows: DGGITQSPKYLFRKEGQNVTLSCEQNLNHDAMYWYRQDPGQGLRLIYYSQIVNDFQKGDIAEGYSVSREKKESFPLTVTSAQKNPTAFYLCATHGASGYEQYFGPGTRLTVT.

The V gene is TRBV2, the J gene TRBJ1-5; TRBD1 agrees at 7 bases. CDR3 length: 15 amino acids. Trimming at V came to 5 bases and at J to 0 bases, leaving 4 bases not matched to a gene. CDR1 is SNHLY and CDR2 is FYNNEI in the germline V gene. The CDR3 DNA is TGTGCCAGCAGTCCGACAGGGAATAGCAATCAGCCCCAGCATTTT. This codes for CASSPTGNSNQPQHF.

This clone was detected only a few times. The chain has TRBV7-2 and TRBJ2-5, with TRBD1 matching 7 bases. The J segment lost 4 bases and the V segment lost 4 bases, leaving 6 bases of the junction unmatched. Germline CDR1 is SGHTA and CDR2 is FQGNSA. This CDR3 comprises 14 residues. Here the CDR3 reads CASSSDRRTETQYF. DNA of the CDR3: TGTGCCAGCAGCTCGGACAGGAGAACAGAGACCCAGTACTTC. Supplemented by reference TRBV7-2 and TRBJ2-5, the full variable domain reads GAGVSQSPSNKVTEKGKDVELRCDPISGHTALYWYRQSLGQGLEFLIYFQGNSAPDKSGLPSDRFSAERTGGSVSTLTIQRTQQEDSAVYLCASSSDRRTETQYFGPGTRLLVL.

The V and J genes are TRBV19 and TRBJ2-3; 7 nucleotides match TRBD2. The CDR3 runs 15 residues. Germline V CDR1 and CDR2: LNHDA, SQIVND (reference sequence). V shed 5 bases and J 0 bases; nucleotides not matched to a gene: 5. The CDR3 is CASSARDYSTDTQYF. CDR3 coding DNA: TGTGCCAGTAGTGCCAGGGACTACAGCACAGATACGCAGTATTTT.

This rearrangement joins TRBV7-9 to TRBJ1-2, with no clear D. From germline, CDR1 is SEHNR and CDR2 FQNEAQ (reference sequence). The CDR3 length is 14 residues. The V and J ends lost 5 bases and 8 bases respectively, with 18 bases between them. The CDR3 spells CASSRENQAGGYTF. The CDR3 nucleotides are TGTGCCAGCAGCAGAGAGAATCAGGCTGGAGGCTACACCTTC.

This sequence joins TRBV7-9 and TRBJ2-3; a possible D gene is TRBD2 (5 bases). There are 14 residues in the CDR3. V lost 7 bases and J lost 6, with 17 bases in between. In germline, CDR1 is SEHNR, CDR2 FQNEAQ (reference sequence). CDR3 DNA sequence: TGTGCCAGCACCCCCCCGACTACTTTGGATACGCAGTATTTT. This gives the protein CASTPPTTLDTQYF.

This clone was recorded once. The chain uses TRBV14 and TRBJ2-1, with 7 nucleotides matching TRBD2. There are 16 residues in the CDR3. The germline V gene has CDR1 SGHDN and CDR2 FVKESK. The trim removed 4 bases at V and 7 bases at J, leaving 13 bases unmatched. The CDR3 nucleotides are TGTGCCAGCAGCCCGTTCCTAGCGGCCCGTTTTAATGAGCAGTTCTTC. It yields the protein CASSPFLAARFNEQFF.